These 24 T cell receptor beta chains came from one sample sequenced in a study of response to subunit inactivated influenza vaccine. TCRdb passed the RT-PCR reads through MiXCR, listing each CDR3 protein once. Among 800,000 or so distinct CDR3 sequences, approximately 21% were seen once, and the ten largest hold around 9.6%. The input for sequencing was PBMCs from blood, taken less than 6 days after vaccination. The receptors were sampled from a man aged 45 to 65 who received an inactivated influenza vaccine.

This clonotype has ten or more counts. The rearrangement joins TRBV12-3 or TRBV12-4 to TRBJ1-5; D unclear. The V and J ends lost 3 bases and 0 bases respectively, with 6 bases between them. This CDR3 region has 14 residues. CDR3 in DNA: TGTGCCAGCAGTTTGCTGGATAGCAATCAGCCCCAGCATTTT. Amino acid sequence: CASSLLDSNQPQHF.

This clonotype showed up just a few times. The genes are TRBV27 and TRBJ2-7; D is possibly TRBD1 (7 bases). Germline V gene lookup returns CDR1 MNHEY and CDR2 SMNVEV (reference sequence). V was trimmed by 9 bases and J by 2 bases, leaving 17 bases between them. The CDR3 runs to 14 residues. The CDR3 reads CASGEQGRTYEQYF. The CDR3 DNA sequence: TGTGCCAGTGGGGAACAGGGGAGGACCTACGAGCAGTACTTC.

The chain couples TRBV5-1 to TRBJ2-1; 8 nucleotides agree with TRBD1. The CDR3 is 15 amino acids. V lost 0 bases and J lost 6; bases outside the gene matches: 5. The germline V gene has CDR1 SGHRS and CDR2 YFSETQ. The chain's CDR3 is CASSLGMDRANEQFF. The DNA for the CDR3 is TGCGCCAGCAGCTTGGGGATGGACAGGGCCAATGAGCAGTTCTTC.

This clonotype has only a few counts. CDR3 in DNA: TGTGCCAGCAGCTACGGTGATAATGAAAAACTGTTTTTT. Its protein is CASSYGDNEKLFF. This rearrangement joins TRBV11-2 to TRBJ1-4; D call uncertain. Trimming left V 4 bases short and J 4 bases short, with 7 bases between. This CDR3 has 13 amino acids. The germline gives CDR1 SGHAT, CDR2 FQNNGV.

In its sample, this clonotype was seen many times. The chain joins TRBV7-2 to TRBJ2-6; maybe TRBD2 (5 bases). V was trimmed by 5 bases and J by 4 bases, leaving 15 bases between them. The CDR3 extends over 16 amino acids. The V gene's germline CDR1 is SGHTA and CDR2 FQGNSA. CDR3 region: CASSPFGVTGANVLTF. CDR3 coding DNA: TGTGCCAGCAGCCCATTCGGGGTAACCGGGGCCAACGTCCTGACTTTC.

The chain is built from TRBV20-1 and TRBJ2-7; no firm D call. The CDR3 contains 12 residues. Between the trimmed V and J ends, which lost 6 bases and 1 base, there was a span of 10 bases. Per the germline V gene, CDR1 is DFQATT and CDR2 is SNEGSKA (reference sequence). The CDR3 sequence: CSAKDASYEQYF. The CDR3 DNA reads TGCAGTGCCAAGGACGCATCCTACGAGCAGTACTTC.

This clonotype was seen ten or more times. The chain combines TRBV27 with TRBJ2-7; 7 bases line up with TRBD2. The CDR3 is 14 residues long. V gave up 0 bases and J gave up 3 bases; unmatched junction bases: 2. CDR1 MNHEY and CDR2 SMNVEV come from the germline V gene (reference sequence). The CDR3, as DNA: TGTGCCAGCAGTTTATCCGGGAGGTTCTACGAGCAGTACTTC. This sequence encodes CASSLSGRFYEQYF.

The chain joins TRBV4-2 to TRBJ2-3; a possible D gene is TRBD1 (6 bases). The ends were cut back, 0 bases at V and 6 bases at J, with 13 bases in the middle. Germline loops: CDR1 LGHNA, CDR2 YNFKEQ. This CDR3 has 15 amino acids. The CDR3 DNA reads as TGTGCCAGCAGCCAAGAAAAGGCTGGGGGCGATACGCAGTATTTT. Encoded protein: CASSQEKAGGDTQYF.

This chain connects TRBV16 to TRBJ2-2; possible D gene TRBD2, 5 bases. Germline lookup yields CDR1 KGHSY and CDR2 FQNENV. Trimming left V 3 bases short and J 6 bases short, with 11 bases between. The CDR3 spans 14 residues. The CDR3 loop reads CASSQRVGAGELFF. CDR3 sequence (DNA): TGTGCCAGCAGCCAGAGGGTTGGCGCCGGGGAGCTGTTTTTT.

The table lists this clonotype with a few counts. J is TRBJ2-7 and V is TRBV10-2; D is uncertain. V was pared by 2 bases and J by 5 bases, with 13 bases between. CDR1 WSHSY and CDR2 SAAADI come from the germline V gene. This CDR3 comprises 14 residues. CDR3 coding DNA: TGCGCCAGCAGTGAGATCTCCTCCCGAGACGAGCAGTACTTC. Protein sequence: CASSEISSRDEQYF.

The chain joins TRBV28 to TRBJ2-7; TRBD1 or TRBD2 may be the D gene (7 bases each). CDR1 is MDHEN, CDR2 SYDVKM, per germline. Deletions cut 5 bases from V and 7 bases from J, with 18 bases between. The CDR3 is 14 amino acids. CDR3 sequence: CASSPAGQREEQYF. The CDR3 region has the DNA TGTGCCAGCAGTCCAGCGGGACAGCGGGAAGAGCAGTACTTC.

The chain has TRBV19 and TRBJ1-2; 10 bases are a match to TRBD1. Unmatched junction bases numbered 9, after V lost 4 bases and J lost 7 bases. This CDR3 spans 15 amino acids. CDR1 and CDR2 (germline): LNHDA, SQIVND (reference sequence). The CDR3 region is CASSNYGQGVRGYTF. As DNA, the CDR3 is TGTGCCAGTAGTAACTACGGACAGGGGGTACGTGGCTACACCTTC.

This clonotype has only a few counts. CDR3 amino acids: CASSLEVPDTQYF. CDR3 sequence (DNA): TGTGCCAGCAGTTTGGAGGTCCCAGATACGCAGTATTTT. The chain joins TRBV28 to TRBJ2-3, with D maybe TRBD2 (5 bases). Germline CDR1 is MDHEN and CDR2 is SYDVKM. Trimming pared 3 bases from V and 4 bases from J, leaving 8 bases between. The CDR3 is made up of 13 amino acids.

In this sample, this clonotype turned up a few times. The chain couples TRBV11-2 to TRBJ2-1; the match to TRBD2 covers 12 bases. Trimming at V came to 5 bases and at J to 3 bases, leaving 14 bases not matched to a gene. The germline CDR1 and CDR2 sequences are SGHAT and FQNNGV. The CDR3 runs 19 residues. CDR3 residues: CASSRRHSRTSGNYNEQFF. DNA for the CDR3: TGTGCCAGCAGCCGGAGACACTCCAGGACTAGCGGGAACTACAATGAGCAGTTCTTC. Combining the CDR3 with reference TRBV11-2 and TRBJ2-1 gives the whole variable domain EAGVAQSPRYKIIEKRQSVAFWCNPISGHATLYWYQQILGQGPKLLIQFQNNGVVDDSQLPKDRFSAERLKGVDSTLKIQPAKLEDSAVYLCASSRRHSRTSGNYNEQFFGPGTRLTVL.

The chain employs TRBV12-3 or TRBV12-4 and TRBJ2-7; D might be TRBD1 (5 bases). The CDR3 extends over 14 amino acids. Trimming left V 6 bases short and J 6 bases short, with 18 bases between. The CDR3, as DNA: TGTGCCAGCAGCCCCGGACAACCCCCGGCCGAGCAGTACTTC. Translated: CASSPGQPPAEQYF.

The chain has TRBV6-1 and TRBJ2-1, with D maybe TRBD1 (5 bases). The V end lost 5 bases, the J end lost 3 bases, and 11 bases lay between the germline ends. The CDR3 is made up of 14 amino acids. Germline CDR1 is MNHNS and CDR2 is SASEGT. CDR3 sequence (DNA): TGTGCCAGCAGTACAACTGACAGCTACAATGAGCAGTTCTTC. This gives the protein CASSTTDSYNEQFF.

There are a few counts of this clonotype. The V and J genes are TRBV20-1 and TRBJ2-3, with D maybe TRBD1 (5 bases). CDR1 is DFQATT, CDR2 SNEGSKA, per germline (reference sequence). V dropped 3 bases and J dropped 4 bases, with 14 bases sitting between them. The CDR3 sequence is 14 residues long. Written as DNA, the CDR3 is TGCAGTGCTAGTCAGGGTTCCGGCCCAGATACGCAGTATTTT. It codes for CSASQGSGPDTQYF.

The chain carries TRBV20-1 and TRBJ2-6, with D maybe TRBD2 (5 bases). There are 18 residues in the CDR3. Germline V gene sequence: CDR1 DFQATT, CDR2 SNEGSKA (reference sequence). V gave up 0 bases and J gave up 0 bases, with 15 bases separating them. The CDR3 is CSARDSRTPSSGANVLTF. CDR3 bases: TGCAGTGCTAGAGATTCAAGGACTCCGTCCTCTGGGGCCAACGTCCTGACTTTC.

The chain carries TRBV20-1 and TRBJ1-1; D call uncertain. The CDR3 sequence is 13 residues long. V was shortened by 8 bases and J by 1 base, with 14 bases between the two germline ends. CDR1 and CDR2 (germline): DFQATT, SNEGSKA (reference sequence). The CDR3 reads CSPPSIQNTEAFF. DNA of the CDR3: TGCAGTCCTCCTTCTATTCAGAACACTGAAGCTTTCTTT.

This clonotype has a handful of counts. The CDR3: CASSLYNSNQPQHF. Here the CDR3 DNA reads TGTGCCAGCAGCTTGTATAACAGCAATCAGCCCCAGCATTTT. The chain has TRBV5-6 and TRBJ1-5; no definite D call. The CDR3 covers 14 residues. V was cut by 1 base and J by 1 base, with 6 bases left in between. CDR1 SGHDT and CDR2 YYEEEE come from the germline V gene.

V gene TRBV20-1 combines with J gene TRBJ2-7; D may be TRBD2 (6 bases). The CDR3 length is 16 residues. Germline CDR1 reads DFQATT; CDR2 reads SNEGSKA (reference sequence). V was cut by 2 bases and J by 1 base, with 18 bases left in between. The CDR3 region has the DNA TGCAGTGCTAGACCTTCCGGGACCCGGGGGTCCTACGAGCAGTACTTC. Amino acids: CSARPSGTRGSYEQYF.

The CDR3 protein is CASSPGTTNSYEQYF. Written as DNA, the CDR3 is TGTGCCAGCTCACCCGGGACTACTAACTCCTACGAGCAGTACTTC. The V gene is TRBV18, the J gene TRBJ2-7, with TRBD2 matching 7 bases. The germline V gene encodes CDR1 KGHSH and CDR2 LQKENI. The ends lost 3 bases at V and 0 bases at J; junction bases unmatched: 5. The CDR3 has 15 residues.

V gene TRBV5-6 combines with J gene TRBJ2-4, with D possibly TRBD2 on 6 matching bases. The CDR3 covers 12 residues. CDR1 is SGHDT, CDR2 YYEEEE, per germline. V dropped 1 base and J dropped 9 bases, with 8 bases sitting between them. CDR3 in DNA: TGTGCCAGCAGCTTGTGGGACTCCATTCAGTACTTC. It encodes CASSLWDSIQYF.

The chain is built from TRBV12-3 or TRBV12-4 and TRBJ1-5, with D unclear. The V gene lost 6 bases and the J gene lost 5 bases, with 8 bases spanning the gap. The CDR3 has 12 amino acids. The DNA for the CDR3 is TGTGCCAGCAGGTCCACGGATCAGCCCCAGCATTTT. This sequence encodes CASRSTDQPQHF.